This T cell receptor (beta chain) was identified in a study of T cell responses to AZD1222 COVID-19 vaccine. Study-level points and caveats: Researchers took repertoire samples only after the peak T cell response had come. Recipients of AZD1222 seropositive at baseline numbered only 5 to 7. Per reports, nearly half of all spike-specific TCRs target regions that are unmutated in variants. Donors, mostly white British, included more females; clonal diversity was possibly underestimated.

Concerning this clone: Its antigen is not identified.

With 4 bases removed from V and 5 bases from J, the gap between germline ends came to 12 bases. Germline V gene lookup returns CDR1 SGDLS and CDR2 YYNGEE. This CDR3 has 13 amino acids. Sequenced by immunoSEQ multiplex PCR; TCRdb stores in-frame clones only, minus some. This table has about 140,000 clones, over 90% appearing once. The TCR was taken from an adult in good health. This sample comprised peripheral blood, obtained on day 0 of AZD1222 vaccination. The chain links TRBV9 to TRBJ1-2, with D uncertain. This CDR3 is CASSTPVGYGYTF. As DNA, the CDR3 is TGTGCCAGCAGCACCCCGGTGGGGTATGGCTACACCTTC.